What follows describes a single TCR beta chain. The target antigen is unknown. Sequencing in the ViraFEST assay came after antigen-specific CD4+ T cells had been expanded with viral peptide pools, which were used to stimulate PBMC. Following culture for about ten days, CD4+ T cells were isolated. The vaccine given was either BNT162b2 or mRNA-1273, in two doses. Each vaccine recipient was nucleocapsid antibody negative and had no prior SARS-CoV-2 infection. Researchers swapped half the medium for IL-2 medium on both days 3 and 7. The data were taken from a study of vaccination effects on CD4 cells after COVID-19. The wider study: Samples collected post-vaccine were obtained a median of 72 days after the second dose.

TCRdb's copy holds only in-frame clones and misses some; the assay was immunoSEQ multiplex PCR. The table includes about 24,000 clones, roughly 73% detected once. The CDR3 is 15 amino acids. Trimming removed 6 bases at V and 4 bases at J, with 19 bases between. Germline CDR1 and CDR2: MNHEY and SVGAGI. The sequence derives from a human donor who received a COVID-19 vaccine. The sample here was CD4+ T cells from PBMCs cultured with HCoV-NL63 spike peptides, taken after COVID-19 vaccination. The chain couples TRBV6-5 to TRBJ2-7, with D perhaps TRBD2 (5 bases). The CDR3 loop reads CASSPHSLEMYEQYF. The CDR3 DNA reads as TGTGCCAGCAGCCCACACTCACTAGAGATGTACGAGCAGTACTTC.